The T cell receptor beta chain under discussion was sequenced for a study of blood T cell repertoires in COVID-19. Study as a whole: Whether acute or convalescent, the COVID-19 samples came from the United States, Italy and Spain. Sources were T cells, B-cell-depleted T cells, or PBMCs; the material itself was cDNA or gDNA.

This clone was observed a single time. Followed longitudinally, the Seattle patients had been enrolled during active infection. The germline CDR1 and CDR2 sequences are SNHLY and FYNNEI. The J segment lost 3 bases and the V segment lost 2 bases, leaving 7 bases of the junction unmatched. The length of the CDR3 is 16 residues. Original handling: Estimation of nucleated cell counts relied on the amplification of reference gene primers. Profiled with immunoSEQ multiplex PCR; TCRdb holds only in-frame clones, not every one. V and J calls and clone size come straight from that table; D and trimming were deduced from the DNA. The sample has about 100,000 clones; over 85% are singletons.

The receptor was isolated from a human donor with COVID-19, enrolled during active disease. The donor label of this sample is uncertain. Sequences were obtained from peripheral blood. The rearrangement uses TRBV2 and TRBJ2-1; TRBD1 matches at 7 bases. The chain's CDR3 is CASSETGQTYYNEQFF. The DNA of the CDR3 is TGTGCCAGCAGTGAAACGGGACAGACTTACTACAATGAGCAGTTCTTC.